Shown below are 27 T cell receptor beta chains from a single sample sequenced in a study of cytomegalovirus exposure and HLA in healthy donors. In the PCR, 60 Vbeta and 13 Jbeta primers were used. Clones were read by immunoSEQ multiplex PCR, and TCRdb kept only the in-frame ones, dropping some. The table records roughly 190,000 clones, about nine tenths of them present only once. Sample: PBMCs. Source of these receptors: a man in his thirties or forties in good health and CMV-seronegative.

The chain employs TRBV30 and TRBJ1-6; the D is unclear. Trimming removed 8 bases from V and 5 bases from J, with 13 bases in between. The CDR3 runs to 13 residues. Germline values: CDR1 GTSNPN, CDR2 SVGIG (reference sequence). The CDR3 DNA reads as TGTGCCCTAGCCGAGCTTCATAATTCACCCCTCCACTTT. It encodes CALAELHNSPLHF. Variable domain in full (rest from reference TRBV30 and TRBJ1-6): SQTIHQWPATLVQPVGSPLSLECTVEGTSNPNLYWYRQAAGRGLQLLFYSVGIGQISSEVPQNLSASRPQDRQFILSSKKLLLSDSGFYLCALAELHNSPLHFGNGTRLTVT.

This chain uses TRBV14 with TRBJ1-1; D possibly corresponds to TRBD1 (5 bases). Germline-derived CDR1 and CDR2 are SGHDN and FVKESK. Trimming cost V 4 bases and J 0 bases, with 18 bases left between them. This CDR3 comprises 17 residues. CDR3 sequence reads: CASSPLTPGILNTEAFF. The DNA for the CDR3 is TGTGCCAGCAGCCCTTTGACTCCAGGGATCTTGAACACTGAAGCTTTCTTT.

This clone was observed a handful of times. The V and J genes are TRBV5-3 and TRBJ2-3; 8 bases are a match to TRBD2. TRBV5-3 is known as an ORF, though its function is uncertain. With V trimmed by 4 bases and J by 6 bases, 10 bases remained unmatched. The CDR3 loop spans 15 amino acids. The CDR3: CARSPGLARPDTQYF. The CDR3 DNA reads as TGTGCCAGAAGCCCAGGACTAGCCAGGCCCGATACGCAGTATTTT.

This chain uses TRBV29-1 with TRBJ2-3; 13 nucleotides line up with TRBD2. J lost 1 base, V lost 5 bases, and 3 bases had no gene match. Germline-derived CDR1 and CDR2 are SQVTM and ANQGSEA. The CDR3 sequence is 15 residues long. The CDR3 is CSVPGLAGGTDTQYF. CDR3 bases: TGCAGCGTTCCAGGACTAGCGGGGGGCACAGATACGCAGTATTTT.

The rearrangement links TRBV28 to TRBJ2-1; TRBD1 matches at 7 bases. CDR1 is MDHEN, CDR2 SYDVKM, per germline. The CDR3 covers 15 residues. V was pared by 2 bases and J by 2 bases, with 3 bases of the junction left unmatched. CDR3 bases: TGTGCCAGCAGTTTACTGCAGGGGGCCTACAATGAGCAGTTCTTC. It specifies CASSLLQGAYNEQFF.

V is TRBV19 and J is TRBJ2-5, with 11 nucleotides matching TRBD2. V shed 4 bases and J 2 bases; nucleotides not matched to a gene: 12. This CDR3 has 18 amino acids. In germline, CDR1 is LNHDA, CDR2 SQIVND (reference sequence). The CDR3 DNA follows: TGTGCCAGTAGTACCCCATTTAGCGGGGGGGCCGATCAAGAGACCCAGTACTTC. It yields the protein CASSTPFSGGADQETQYF.

This rearrangement joins TRBV27 to TRBJ2-5, with TRBD2 as a possible D gene (6 bases). Near its end, the DNA agrees better with TRBJ2-7, so the J call may be wrong. CDR3 length: 16 residues. Looked up from germline, CDR1 is MNHEY and CDR2 is SMNVEV (reference sequence). In DNA, the CDR3 is TGTGCCAGCAGTTTGACCCCGGGACTGAAAGTCTACGAGCAGTACTTC. Its translation is CASSLTPGLKVYEQYF.

J is TRBJ1-1 and V is TRBV9; D is perhaps TRBD1 (5 bases). Trimming took off 4 bases at V and 1 base at J, with 14 bases between the two ends. The germline V gene encodes CDR1 SGDLS and CDR2 YYNGEE. There are 15 residues in the CDR3. The CDR3 protein is CASSPKTDTNTEAFF. As DNA, the CDR3 is TGTGCCAGCAGCCCGAAGACAGATACGAACACTGAAGCTTTCTTT.

CDR3 region: CASSSHGGGNEKLFF. The CDR3 bases are TGTGCCAGCTCATCACATGGAGGGGGCAATGAAAAACTGTTTTTT. V gene TRBV18 combines with J gene TRBJ1-4; TRBD1 matches at 7 bases. CDR3 length: 15 amino acids. Germline lookup yields CDR1 KGHSH and CDR2 LQKENI. The trim removed 5 bases at V and 5 bases at J, leaving 8 bases unmatched.

As concerns this clone: The sample contains more than one DNA sequence encoding this CDR3. V and J are TRBV29-1 and TRBJ2-5, with D possibly being TRBD1 (6 bases). This CDR3 is built from 12 residues. Trimming took off 4 bases at V and 2 bases at J, with 8 bases between the two ends. CDR1 SQVTM and CDR2 ANQGSEA come from the germline V gene. This CDR3 reads CSVVRGQETQYF. The CDR3 bases are TGCAGCGTTGTTAGGGGGCAAGAGACCCAGTACTTC.

The chain uses TRBV7-2 and TRBJ1-4, with 7 nucleotides matching TRBD1. The CDR3 runs 17 residues. Germline V CDR1 and CDR2: SGHTA, FQGNSA. The ends lost 1 base at V and 8 bases at J; junction bases unmatched: 13. The chain's CDR3 is CASSLGYGAGGREKLFF. For the CDR3, the DNA is TGTGCCAGCAGCTTAGGATATGGGGCAGGGGGTAGGGAAAAACTGTTTTTT.

This clone has just one count. The chain recombines TRBV12-5 with TRBJ2-3, with 12 bases fitting TRBD1. The V segment lost 4 bases and the J segment 4 bases; nucleotides outside the gene matches: 9. Germline lookup yields CDR1 LGHNT and CDR2 FRNRAP. The CDR3 spans 17 residues. For the CDR3, the DNA is TGTGCTAGTGGTTCGAAACGGGACAGGGGGCGCCCAGATACGCAGTATTTT. This encodes CASGSKRDRGRPDTQYF.

V gene TRBV11-2 combines with J gene TRBJ2-1; TRBD1 matches 7 bases. The V and J ends lost 5 bases and 0 bases, in that order; junction bases with no gene match: 4. Germline lookup yields CDR1 SGHAT and CDR2 FQNNGV. The length of the CDR3 is 15 residues. CDR3 nucleotide sequence: TGTGCCAGCAGCACACAGGGGCGCTCCTACAATGAGCAGTTCTTC. Its protein product is CASSTQGRSYNEQFF.

The chain recombines TRBV7-2 with TRBJ2-3; TRBD2 matches at 7 bases. Germline lookup yields CDR1 SGHTA and CDR2 FQGNSA. This CDR3 is built from 16 residues. The junction had 9 bases not matched to a gene; V was cut back by 1 base and J by 5 bases. CDR3 sequence reads: CASSLGSRGMGDTQYF. In nucleotides, the CDR3 is TGTGCCAGCAGCTTAGGGTCGCGGGGGATGGGAGATACGCAGTATTTT.

About this clone itself: One junction end does not reproduce the germline sequence, and a read error may be involved. This sequence joins TRBV6-5 and TRBJ2-6; TRBD1 is a possible D gene (5 bases). CDR1 and CDR2 from the germline V gene are MNHEY and SVGAGI. The length of the CDR3 is 15 residues. The chain's CDR3 is CASSYESSGANGLTF. CDR3 sequence (DNA): TGTGCCAGCAGTTACGAGAGCTCTGGGGCCAACGGCCTGACTTTC.

The chain employs TRBV25-1 and TRBJ1-2; D is unresolved. Trimming took off 1 base at V and 10 bases at J, with 10 bases between the two ends. Germline CDR1 MGHDK, CDR2 SYGVNS. The CDR3 contains 12 residues. CDR3 region: CASSESWLPYTF. CDR3 nucleotide sequence: TGTGCCAGCAGTGAATCCTGGCTTCCCTACACCTTC.

V usage is TRBV5-8 and J usage is TRBJ1-1; D is unclear. The CDR3 sequence is 14 residues long. In germline, CDR1 is SGHTS, CDR2 YDEGEE. V was cut by 1 base and J by 5 bases, with 12 bases left in between. The CDR3 DNA reads TGTGCCAGCAGCTTGTTCCGGGCGGGAACTGAAGCTTTCTTT. It encodes CASSLFRAGTEAFF.

The CDR3 DNA reads TGTGCCAGCAGCCTAATACAGGGAGGGTATGGCTACACCTTC. Its protein product is CASSLIQGGYGYTF. The chain combines TRBV14 with TRBJ1-2; TRBD1 might be the D (6 bases). Deletions cut 4 bases from V and 5 bases from J, with 14 bases between. In germline, CDR1 is SGHDN, CDR2 FVKESK. This CDR3 has 14 residues.

The chain combines TRBV5-1 with TRBJ1-1, with D perhaps TRBD1 (6 bases). The CDR3 runs to 15 residues. Germline V gene lookup returns CDR1 SGHRS and CDR2 YFSETQ. V shed 3 bases and J shed 1 base, with 13 bases lying between them. The chain's CDR3 is CASSYQTGQNTEAFF. Written as DNA, the CDR3 is TGCGCCAGCAGCTACCAGACAGGACAGAACACTGAAGCTTTCTTT.

The V call is TRBV5-4, the J call TRBJ1-2; D not certain. The CDR3 length is 15 residues. Trimming stripped 1 base from V and 1 base from J, with 11 bases between. Looked up from germline, CDR1 is SGHNT and CDR2 is YYREEE (reference sequence). The CDR3: CASSLSIRFNYGYTF. The CDR3, as DNA: TGTGCCAGCAGCTTGTCAATCAGGTTTAACTATGGCTACACCTTC.

This chain links TRBV27 with TRBJ2-7; D ambiguous. Between the trimmed V and J ends, which lost 8 bases and 11 bases, there was a span of 10 bases. Germline V CDR1 and CDR2: MNHEY, SMNVEV (reference sequence). CDR3 size: 9 residues. This CDR3 is CASSDREYF. The DNA for the CDR3 is TGTGCCAGCTCTGACCGGGAGTACTTC.

The V gene is TRBV6-4, the J gene TRBJ2-4; 8 nucleotides line up with TRBD1. Germline CDR1 and CDR2: MRHNA and SNTAGT. This CDR3 spans 13 amino acids. The trim removed 3 bases at V and 8 bases at J, leaving 3 bases unmatched. CDR3 DNA sequence: TGTGCCAGCAGTGAGAACAGGGGGGACATTCAGTACTTC. As protein: CASSENRGDIQYF.

The chain links TRBV27 to TRBJ1-2; TRBD1 agrees at 9 bases. V lost 8 bases and J lost 4; bases outside the gene matches: 20. CDR3 length: 18 amino acids. The germline V gene has CDR1 MNHEY and CDR2 SMNVEV (reference sequence). This chain's CDR3 is CASRLKATLGQGVYGYTF. In DNA form, the CDR3 reads TGTGCCAGCCGACTTAAGGCAACGTTGGGACAGGGCGTCTATGGCTACACCTTC.

This chain links TRBV19 with TRBJ1-5; D not certain. The CDR3 is made up of 15 amino acids. The ends were cut back, 8 bases at V and 2 bases at J, with 16 bases in the middle. Germline assignment: CDR1 LNHDA and CDR2 SQIVND (reference sequence). The CDR3 DNA reads as TGTGCCAGTCGGGCGTCGGGGTCGGGCAATCAGCCCCAGCATTTT. Protein sequence: CASRASGSGNQPQHF. The whole variable domain, filled in from reference TRBV19 and TRBJ1-5, reads DGGITQSPKYLFRKEGQNVTLSCEQNLNHDAMYWYRQDPGQGLRLIYYSQIVNDFQKGDIAEGYSVSREKKESFPLTVTSAQKNPTAFYLCASRASGSGNQPQHFGDGTRLSIL.

CDR3 sequence (DNA): TGTGCCAGCAGGGACAGGGGGTACCAAGAGACCCAGTACTTC. Amino acids: CASRDRGYQETQYF. The rearrangement links TRBV2 to TRBJ2-5, with 10 nucleotides matching TRBD1. Germline CDR1 and CDR2: SNHLY and FYNNEI. Germline trimming cut 6 bases from V and 0 bases from J; bases unmatched to any gene: 1. This CDR3 contains 14 residues.

This clone was seen only once. For the CDR3, the DNA is TGTGCCAGCGGGGGTCTTGGACAGAGAGCGGAAGCTTTCTTT. Protein sequence: CASGGLGQRAEAFF. The chain couples TRBV28 to TRBJ1-1, with D possibly being TRBD1 (6 bases). CDR1 MDHEN and CDR2 SYDVKM come from the germline V gene. The CDR3 covers 14 residues. Trimming stripped 8 bases from V and 8 bases from J, with 21 bases between.

This sequence joins TRBV28 and TRBJ1-4; 7 nucleotides align to TRBD1. V lost 3 bases and J lost 5; bases outside the gene matches: 9. This CDR3 is built from 16 residues. Germline V gene lookup returns CDR1 MDHEN and CDR2 SYDVKM. CDR3 loop: CASSFYRGPQNEKLFF. The CDR3 DNA is TGTGCCAGCAGTTTTTACAGGGGACCCCAAAATGAAAAACTGTTTTTT.